Included here is one T cell receptor beta chain sequence, with context. This specimen belongs to a study of T cell changes during pregnancy in multiple sclerosis. Measured with immunoSEQ multiplex PCR; TCRdb has only the in-frame clones, and not every one. The table lists about 76,000 clones, 85% to 95% of them singletons. The CDR3 contains 13 residues. Trimming took 9 bases from V and 1 from J, leaving 12 bases between them. Germline V gene data show CDR1 as LNHDA and CDR2 as SQIVND (reference sequence). The chain links TRBV19 to TRBJ1-1; D possibly corresponds to TRBD1 (6 bases). The source was peripheral blood, collected in the second trimester of pregnancy. The origin of this receptor is a female donor with multiple sclerosis, enrolled in a pregnancy study. The DNA of the CDR3 is TGTGCCAGCATCCGGGGGGCGAACACTGAAGCTTTCTTT. Its protein is CASIRGANTEAFF.